This TCR beta chain is drawn from a study of metastatic and nonmetastatic thyroid tumors. This clone has a handful of counts. One junction end disagrees with the germline gene, perhaps due to a read error. Germline CDR1 reads MNHNS; CDR2 reads SASEGT. This CDR3 contains 15 residues. TCRdb re-called clones via MiXCR from the PCR reads. In the table there are approximately 79,000 clones, 7.5% to 9% of which are singletons. The entire patient cohort was treatment-naive prior to thyroid surgery. The sequencing sample was made of blood. The origin of this receptor is a female donor with papillary thyroid cancer or a benign thyroid nodule (not recorded which). Some clones in this sample may be carry-over from other donors' samples. The chain carries TRBV6-1 and TRBJ1-4, with unresolved D. The CDR3 sequence: CASSVGEEGSERLFF. The CDR3 nucleotides are TGTGCCAGCAGTGTGGGCGAGGAAGGAAGTGAAAGACTGTTTTTT.